Below are 16 T cell receptor beta chains sequenced from a single sample in a study of T cell repertoires in cytomegalovirus infection. TCRdb itself ran the reads through MiXCR, one entry per CDR3 protein. The sample carries nearly 650,000 distinct CDR3 sequences, approximately 24% recorded once. Sequencing was performed on CD8+ T cells from PBMCs. The receptors were gathered from a human donor in good health (CMV status not recorded). Some clones in this sample may be carry-over from other donors' samples.

This clonotype has ten or more counts. The chain joins TRBV6-2 or TRBV6-3 to TRBJ2-1; TRBD1 matches 10 bases. This CDR3 comprises 16 residues. Germline CDR1 and CDR2: MNHEY and SVGEGT. J lost 4 bases, V lost 7 bases, and 10 bases had no gene match. The CDR3 protein is CASKNPGTGAYNEQFF. The DNA of the CDR3 is TGTGCCAGCAAAAACCCCGGGACAGGGGCGTACAATGAGCAGTTCTTC.

A note on this clonotype: This clone may be a read error of a much larger clone one base away. The V gene is TRBV4-1, the J gene TRBJ1-6; 8 bases fit TRBD1. Trimming at V came to 3 bases and at J to 15 bases, leaving 10 bases not matched to a gene. Germline V gene data show CDR1 as MGHRA and CDR2 as YSYEKL. The length of the CDR3 is 14 residues. The CDR3 sequence is CASSQGTGPTDLHF. The CDR3 nucleotides read TGCGCCAGCAGCCAGGGGACAGGCCCCACAGACCTCCACTTT.

Turning to this clonotype: This could be a read error, since a much larger clone is one nucleotide away. Since no conserved phenylalanine or tryptophan closes the CDR3, a read error is the likely cause. The chain employs TRBV12-3 or TRBV12-4 and TRBJ2-2; D gene unclear. With 8 bases removed from V and 8 bases from J, the gap between germline ends came to 18 bases. The CDR3 length is 14 residues. CDR3 nucleotide sequence: TGTGCCAGCCGGTCCGAGTTTGGCGCGGGGGAGCTGTTTTGT. Translation gives CASRSEFGAGELFC.

DNA for the CDR3: TGTGCCACCAGTGATTCTGATAAGGACTATGGCTACACCTTC. Amino acids: CATSDSDKDYGYTF. The V call is TRBV24-1, the J call TRBJ1-2; no firm D call. V gave up 2 bases and J gave up 3 bases, with 9 bases separating them. Germline CDR1 reads KGHDR; CDR2 reads SFDVKD. This CDR3 has 14 amino acids.

There are many counts of this clonotype. The CDR3 DNA follows: TGTGCCAGCAGTTATTCCGGGACAGGGGACGGGATGAACACTGAAGCTTTCTTT. This translates into CASSYSGTGDGMNTEAFF. The chain employs TRBV6-6 and TRBJ1-1; 10 positions agree with TRBD1. Trimming at V came to 3 bases and at J to 0 bases, leaving 10 bases not matched to a gene. The germline CDR1 and CDR2 sequences are MNHNY and SVGAGI (reference sequence). The CDR3 sequence is 18 residues long.

V gene TRBV25-1 combines with J gene TRBJ2-3; 15 positions agree with TRBD2. V shed 3 bases and J 0 bases; nucleotides not matched to a gene: 16. Germline CDR1 reads MGHDK; CDR2 reads SYGVNS. The CDR3 spans 22 residues. CDR3 bases: TGTGCCAGCAGTGACCAGGGAGAGAGGGGACTAGCGGGGGGTCGCAGCACAGATACGCAGTATTTT. It yields the protein CASSDQGERGLAGGRSTDTQYF.

The rearrangement uses TRBV5-1 and TRBJ2-3; 10 bases agree with TRBD1. Germline CDR1 SGHRS, CDR2 YFSETQ. Trimming removed 8 bases from V and 1 base from J; junction bases left unmatched: 7. CDR3 size: 15 residues. CDR3 DNA: TGCGCCAGTACCGACAGGGGGCGAGGCACAGATACGCAGTATTTT. It is translated as CASTDRGRGTDTQYF.

The sample holds a few counts of this clonotype. The chain combines TRBV6-6 with TRBJ2-7; TRBD2 agrees at 8 bases. Unmatched junction bases numbered 17, after V lost 11 bases and J lost 2 bases. The germline V gene encodes CDR1 MNHNY and CDR2 SVGAGI (reference sequence). The CDR3 has 16 residues. For the CDR3, the DNA is TGTGCCTCCGCTACGGGGGGGCCTATATCAGCCTACGAGCAGTACTTC. This gives the protein CASATGGPISAYEQYF.

This clonotype was detected many times. The chain joins TRBV7-8 to TRBJ1-1; 8 bases map to TRBD1. The CDR3 spans 15 residues. CDR1 is SGHVS and CDR2 is FQNEAQ in the germline V gene. With 5 bases clipped from V and 1 base from J, the junction kept 6 bases outside the gene matches. CDR3 in DNA: TGTGCCAGCAGCAGACCGACAGGGGCGAACACTGAAGCTTTCTTT. It translates to CASSRPTGANTEAFF.

This clonotype was picked up a small number of times. The chain uses TRBV4-3 and TRBJ1-1, with D unclear. Germline values: CDR1 LGHNA, CDR2 YSLEER. The CDR3 has 13 amino acids. Trimming cost V 5 bases and J 1 base, with 8 bases left between them. CDR3 sequence reads: CASSSYGNTEAFF. Here the CDR3 DNA reads TGCGCCAGCAGCTCCTACGGGAACACTGAAGCTTTCTTT.

The gene calls are TRBV7-8 and TRBJ1-1; unclear D gene. Germline V gene lookup returns CDR1 SGHVS and CDR2 FQNEAQ. The CDR3 runs to 12 residues. V lost 4 bases and J lost 3, with 6 bases in between. The CDR3 DNA reads as TGTGCCAGCAGCTCTTCCGACACTGAAGCTTTCTTT. This encodes CASSSSDTEAFF.

This clonotype was observed a few times. The chain is built from TRBV7-6 and TRBJ1-2; weak D call: TRBD1 (5 bases). V was clipped by 1 base and J by 7 bases, with 10 bases between them. The CDR3 is made up of 13 amino acids. CDR1 and CDR2 (germline): SGHVS, FNYEAQ. The CDR3 spells CASSLEAGIGYTF. Here the CDR3 DNA reads TGTGCCAGCAGCTTAGAGGCAGGGATTGGCTACACCTTC.

Many counts were recorded for this clonotype. The J gene is TRBJ2-1, the V gene TRBV12-3 or TRBV12-4, with D possibly matching TRBD2 (7 bases). The CDR3 extends over 16 amino acids. V was clipped by 1 base and J by 1 base, with 11 bases between them. CDR3 sequence reads: CASSLGGGSSYNEQFF. In DNA, the CDR3 is TGTGCCAGCAGTTTAGGGGGGGGCTCATCCTACAATGAGCAGTTCTTC.

This clonotype was observed at least ten times. This chain links TRBV7-2 with TRBJ2-3, with 12 bases fitting TRBD2. The CDR3 spans 18 residues. CDR1 SGHTA and CDR2 FQGNSA come from the germline V gene. J was trimmed by 2 bases and V by 5 bases; bases with no gene match: 11. The CDR3 DNA reads as TGTGCCAGCAGCCCCACACTAGCGGGGGGACCATACACAGATACGCAGTATTTT. Encoded protein: CASSPTLAGGPYTDTQYF. Full variable domain (missing parts from reference TRBV7-2 and TRBJ2-3): GAGVSQSPSNKVTEKGKDVELRCDPISGHTALYWYRQSLGQGLEFLIYFQGNSAPDKSGLPSDRFSAERTGGSVSTLTIQRTQQEDSAVYLCASSPTLAGGPYTDTQYFGPGTRLTVL.

In its sample, this clonotype was seen many times. The chain combines TRBV4-1 with TRBJ2-7; tentative D call: TRBD1 (5 bases). The V and J ends lost 0 bases and 2 bases respectively, with 8 bases between them. Germline V gene sequence: CDR1 MGHRA, CDR2 YSYEKL. The CDR3 is made up of 14 amino acids. CDR3 sequence (DNA): TGCGCCAGCAGCCAAGACCTAGGGGCCTACGAGCAGTACTTC. It yields the protein CASSQDLGAYEQYF.

This clonotype was counted ten times or more. The chain joins TRBV7-9 to TRBJ2-3; a weak D match, TRBD2 (5 bases). This CDR3 region has 15 residues. Trimming left V 4 bases short and J 1 base short, with 12 bases between. Per germline, CDR1 SEHNR and CDR2 FQNEAQ (reference sequence). In DNA form, the CDR3 reads TGTGCCAGCAGCTCCCCCGTGCGGGGCACAGATACGCAGTATTTT. This translates into CASSSPVRGTDTQYF.